This TCR beta chain was captured by sequencing in a study of identical twins. V shed 6 bases and J 3 bases; nucleotides not matched to a gene: 5. The germline gives CDR1 MNHNS, CDR2 SASEGT. This CDR3 region has 14 residues. Each CDR3 protein gets one entry after TCRdb re-called the 5' RACE reads with MiXCR. The sample contains 600,000 to 800,000 distinct CDR3 sequences, 21% of which appear only once. This clonotype was counted at least ten times. These data also formed part of another study, on T cells expressing NK-cell markers. That publication notes: Out of eight donors sequenced, seven tested HCMV-seropositive and the remaining one seronegative.

The chain employs TRBV6-1 and TRBJ1-2; 9 bases align to TRBD1. The sequenced material came from PBMCs. This clonotype originated in a woman between 18 and 29 years old in good health. Here the CDR3 reads CASSLDRGDYGYTF. In DNA form, the CDR3 reads TGTGCCAGCAGCCTGGACAGGGGTGACTATGGCTACACCTTC.